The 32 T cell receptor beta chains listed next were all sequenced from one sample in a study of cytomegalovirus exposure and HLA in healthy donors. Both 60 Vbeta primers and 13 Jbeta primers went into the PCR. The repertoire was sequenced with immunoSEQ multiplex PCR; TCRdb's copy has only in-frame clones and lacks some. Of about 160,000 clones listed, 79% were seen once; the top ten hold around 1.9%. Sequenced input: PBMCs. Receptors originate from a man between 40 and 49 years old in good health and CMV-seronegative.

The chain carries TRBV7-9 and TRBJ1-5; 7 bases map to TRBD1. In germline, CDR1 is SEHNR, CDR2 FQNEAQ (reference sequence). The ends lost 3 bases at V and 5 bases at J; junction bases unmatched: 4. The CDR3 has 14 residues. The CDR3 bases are TGTGCCAGCAGCTTCGGGACAGCCTATCAGCCCCAGCATTTT. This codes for CASSFGTAYQPQHF.

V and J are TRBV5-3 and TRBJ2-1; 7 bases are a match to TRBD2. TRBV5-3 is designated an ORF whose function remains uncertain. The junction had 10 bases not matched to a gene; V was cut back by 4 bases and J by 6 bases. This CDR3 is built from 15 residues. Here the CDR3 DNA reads TGTGCCAGAAGCCCAGGACTAGTCTTAGTCAATGAGCAGTTCTTC. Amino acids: CARSPGLVLVNEQFF.

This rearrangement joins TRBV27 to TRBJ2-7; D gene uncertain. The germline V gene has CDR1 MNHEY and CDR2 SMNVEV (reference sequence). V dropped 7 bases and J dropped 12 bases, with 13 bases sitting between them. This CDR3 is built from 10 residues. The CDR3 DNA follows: TGTGCCAGCATTTTCCACTCCTGGTACTTC. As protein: CASIFHSWYF.

The CDR3 DNA follows: TGTGCCAGCTCAACGACGGACAAAACCTACGAGCAGTACTTC. Its translation is CASSTTDKTYEQYF. The chain joins TRBV18 to TRBJ2-7; possible D gene TRBD1, 5 bases. This CDR3 comprises 14 residues. The V end was cut by 5 bases, the J end by 2 bases, with 13 bases between. Germline V CDR1 and CDR2: KGHSH, LQKENI.

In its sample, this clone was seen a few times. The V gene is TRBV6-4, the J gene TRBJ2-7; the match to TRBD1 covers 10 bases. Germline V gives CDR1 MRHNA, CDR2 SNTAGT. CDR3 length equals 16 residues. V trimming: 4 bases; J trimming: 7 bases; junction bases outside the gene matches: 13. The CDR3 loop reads CASSGLRDRGMREQYF. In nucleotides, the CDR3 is TGTGCCAGCAGTGGCCTCCGGGACAGGGGAATGAGAGAGCAGTACTTC.

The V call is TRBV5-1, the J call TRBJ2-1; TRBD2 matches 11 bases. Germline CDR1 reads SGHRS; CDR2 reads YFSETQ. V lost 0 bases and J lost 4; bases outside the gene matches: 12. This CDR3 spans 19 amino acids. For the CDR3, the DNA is TGCGCCAGCAGCTTGGTGGCCGGGACTAGCGGAACGGTTTACAATGAGCAGTTCTTC. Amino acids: CASSLVAGTSGTVYNEQFF.

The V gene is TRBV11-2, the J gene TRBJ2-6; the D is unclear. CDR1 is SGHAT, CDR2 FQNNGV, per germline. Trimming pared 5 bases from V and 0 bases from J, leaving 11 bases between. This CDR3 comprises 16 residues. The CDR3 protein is CASSTNPSSGANVLTF. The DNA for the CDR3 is TGTGCCAGCAGCACAAACCCCAGCTCTGGGGCCAACGTCCTGACTTTC.

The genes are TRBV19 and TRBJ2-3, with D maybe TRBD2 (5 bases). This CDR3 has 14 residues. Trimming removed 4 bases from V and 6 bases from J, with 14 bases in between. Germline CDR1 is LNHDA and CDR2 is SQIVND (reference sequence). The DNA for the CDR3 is TGTGCCAGTAGTAGATCACTAGAACTTGATACGCAGTATTTT. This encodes CASSRSLELDTQYF.

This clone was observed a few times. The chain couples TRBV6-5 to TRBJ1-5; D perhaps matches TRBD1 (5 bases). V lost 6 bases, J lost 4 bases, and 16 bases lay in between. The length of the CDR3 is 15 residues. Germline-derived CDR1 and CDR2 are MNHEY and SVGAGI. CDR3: CASSLGGYGNQPQHF. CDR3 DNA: TGTGCCAGCAGCCTGGGGGGGTACGGAAATCAGCCCCAGCATTTT.

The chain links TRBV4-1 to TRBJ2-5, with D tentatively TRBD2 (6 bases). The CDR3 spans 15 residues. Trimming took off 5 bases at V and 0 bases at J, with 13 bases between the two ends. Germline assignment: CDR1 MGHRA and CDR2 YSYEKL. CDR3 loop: CASSKKERDQETQYF. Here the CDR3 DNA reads TGCGCCAGCAGCAAAAAGGAGCGGGACCAAGAGACCCAGTACTTC.

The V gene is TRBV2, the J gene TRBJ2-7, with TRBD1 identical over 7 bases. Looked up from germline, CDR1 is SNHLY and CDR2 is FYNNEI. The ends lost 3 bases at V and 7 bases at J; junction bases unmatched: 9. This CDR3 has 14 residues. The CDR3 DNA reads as TGTGCCAGCAGTGATAGGCGACAGGGAAGGGAGCAGTACTTC. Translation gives CASSDRRQGREQYF.

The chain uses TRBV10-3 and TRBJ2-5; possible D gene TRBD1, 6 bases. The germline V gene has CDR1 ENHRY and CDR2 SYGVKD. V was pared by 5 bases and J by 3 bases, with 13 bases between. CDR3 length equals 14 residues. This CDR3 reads CAISQQGGEETQYF. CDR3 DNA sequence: TGTGCCATCAGTCAACAGGGTGGTGAAGAGACCCAGTACTTC.

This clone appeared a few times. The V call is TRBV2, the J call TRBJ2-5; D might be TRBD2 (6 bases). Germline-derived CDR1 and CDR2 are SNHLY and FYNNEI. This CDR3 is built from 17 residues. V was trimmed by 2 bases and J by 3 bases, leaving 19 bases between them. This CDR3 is CASSEPEGGPREETQYF. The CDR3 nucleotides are TGTGCCAGCAGTGAACCGGAGGGAGGCCCTAGGGAAGAGACCCAGTACTTC.

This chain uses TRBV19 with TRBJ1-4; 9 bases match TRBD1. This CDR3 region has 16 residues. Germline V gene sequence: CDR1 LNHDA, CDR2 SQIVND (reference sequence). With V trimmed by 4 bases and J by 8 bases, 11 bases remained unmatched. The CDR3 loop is CASSTGTGIGGEKLFF. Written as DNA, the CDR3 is TGTGCCAGTAGTACCGGGACAGGGATTGGAGGGGAAAAACTGTTTTTT.

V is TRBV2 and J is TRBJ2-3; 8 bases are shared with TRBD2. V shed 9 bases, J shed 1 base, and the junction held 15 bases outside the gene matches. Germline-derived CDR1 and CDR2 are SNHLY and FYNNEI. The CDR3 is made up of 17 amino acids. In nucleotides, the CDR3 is TGTGCCAGTACCGGGACTAACGGGAGGGGGGGCACAGATACGCAGTATTTT. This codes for CASTGTNGRGGTDTQYF.

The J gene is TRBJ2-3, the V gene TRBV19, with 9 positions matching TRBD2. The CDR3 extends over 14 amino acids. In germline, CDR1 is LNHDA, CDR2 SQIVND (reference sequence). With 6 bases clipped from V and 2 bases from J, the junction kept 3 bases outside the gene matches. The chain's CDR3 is CASSRLADTDTQYF. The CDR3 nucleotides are TGTGCCAGTAGCCGACTAGCGGACACAGATACGCAGTATTTT. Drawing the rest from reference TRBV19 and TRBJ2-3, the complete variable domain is DGGITQSPKYLFRKEGQNVTLSCEQNLNHDAMYWYRQDPGQGLRLIYYSQIVNDFQKGDIAEGYSVSREKKESFPLTVTSAQKNPTAFYLCASSRLADTDTQYFGPGTRLTVL.

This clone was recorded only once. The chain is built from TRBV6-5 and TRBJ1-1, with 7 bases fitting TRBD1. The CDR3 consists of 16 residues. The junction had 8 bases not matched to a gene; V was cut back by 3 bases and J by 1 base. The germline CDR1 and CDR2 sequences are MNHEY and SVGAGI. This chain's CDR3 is CASSYYRGRGNTEAFF. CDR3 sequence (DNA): TGTGCCAGCAGTTATTACAGGGGTAGAGGGAACACTGAAGCTTTCTTT.

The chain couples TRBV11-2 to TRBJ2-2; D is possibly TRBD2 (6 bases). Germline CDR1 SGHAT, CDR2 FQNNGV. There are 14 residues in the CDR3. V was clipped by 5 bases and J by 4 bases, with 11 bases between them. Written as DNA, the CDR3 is TGTGCCAGCAGCCGGGACTTCTCCACCGGGGAGCTGTTTTTT. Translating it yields CASSRDFSTGELFF.

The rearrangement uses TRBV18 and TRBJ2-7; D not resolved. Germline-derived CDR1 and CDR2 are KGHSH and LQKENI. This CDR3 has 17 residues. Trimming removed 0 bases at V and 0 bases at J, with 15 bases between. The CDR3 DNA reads TGTGCCAGCTCACCACCGGTTCAGTTCTCAAGCTCCTACGAGCAGTACTTC. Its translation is CASSPPVQFSSSYEQYF.

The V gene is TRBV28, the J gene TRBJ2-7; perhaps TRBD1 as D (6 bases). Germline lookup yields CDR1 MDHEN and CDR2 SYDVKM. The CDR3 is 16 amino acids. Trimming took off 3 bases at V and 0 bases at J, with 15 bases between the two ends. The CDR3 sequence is CASSFLGVTGSYEQYF. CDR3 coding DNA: TGTGCCAGCAGTTTCTTAGGGGTGACAGGCTCCTACGAGCAGTACTTC.

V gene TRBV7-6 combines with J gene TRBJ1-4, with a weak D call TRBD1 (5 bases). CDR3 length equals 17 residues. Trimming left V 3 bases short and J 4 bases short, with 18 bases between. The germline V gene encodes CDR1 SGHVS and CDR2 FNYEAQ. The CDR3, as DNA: TGTGCCAGCAGCTTCCCGCGAGAGGGCGGGGGTAATGAAAAACTGTTTTTT. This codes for CASSFPREGGGNEKLFF.

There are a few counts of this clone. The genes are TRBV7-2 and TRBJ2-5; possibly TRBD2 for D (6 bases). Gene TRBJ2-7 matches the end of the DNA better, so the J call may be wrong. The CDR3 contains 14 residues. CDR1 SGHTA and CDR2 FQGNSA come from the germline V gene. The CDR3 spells CASSLAGGAYEQYF. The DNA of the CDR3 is TGTGCCAGCAGCTTAGCCGGGGGAGCCTACGAGCAGTACTTC.

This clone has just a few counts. CDR3 in amino acids: CASSPTGQPQHF. CDR3 DNA sequence: TGTGCCAGCTCACCAACGGGACAGCCCCAGCATTTT. The chain joins TRBV18 to TRBJ1-5; D is unclear. The V end lost 2 bases, the J end lost 7 bases, and 6 bases lay between the germline ends. Germline V lookup: CDR1 KGHSH, CDR2 LQKENI. This CDR3 is built from 12 residues.

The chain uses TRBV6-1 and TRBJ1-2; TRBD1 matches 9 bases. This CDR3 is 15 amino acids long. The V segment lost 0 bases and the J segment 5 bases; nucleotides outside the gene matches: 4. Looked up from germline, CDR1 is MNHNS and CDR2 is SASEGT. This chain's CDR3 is CASSEAWTGEYGYTF. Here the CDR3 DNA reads TGTGCCAGCAGTGAAGCCTGGACAGGGGAATATGGCTACACCTTC.

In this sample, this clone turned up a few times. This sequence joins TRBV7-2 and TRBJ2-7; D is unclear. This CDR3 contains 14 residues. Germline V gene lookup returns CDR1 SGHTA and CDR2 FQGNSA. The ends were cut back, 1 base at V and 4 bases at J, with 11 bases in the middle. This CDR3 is CASSLGLRMYEQYF. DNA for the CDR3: TGTGCCAGCAGCTTAGGTTTGCGGATGTACGAGCAGTACTTC.

CDR3 in DNA: TGTGCCAGCACCCCCAACCGGGTCATTCAGTACTTC. It yields the protein CASTPNRVIQYF. The V call is TRBV28, the J call TRBJ2-4; unclear D gene. The CDR3 contains 12 residues. Trimming took 7 bases from V and 9 from J, leaving 13 bases between them. The germline CDR1 and CDR2 sequences are MDHEN and SYDVKM.

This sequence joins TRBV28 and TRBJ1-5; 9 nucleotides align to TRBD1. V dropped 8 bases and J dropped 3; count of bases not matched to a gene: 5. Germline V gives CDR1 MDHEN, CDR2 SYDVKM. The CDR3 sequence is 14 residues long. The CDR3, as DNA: TGTGCCAGCTCGAACAGGGGGCTCAATCAGCCCCAGCATTTT. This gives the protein CASSNRGLNQPQHF.

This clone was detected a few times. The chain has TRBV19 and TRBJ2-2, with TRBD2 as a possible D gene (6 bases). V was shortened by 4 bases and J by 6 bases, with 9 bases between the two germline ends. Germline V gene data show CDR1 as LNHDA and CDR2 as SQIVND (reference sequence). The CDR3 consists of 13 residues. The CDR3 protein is CASSTWGAGELFF. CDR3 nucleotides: TGTGCCAGTAGTACATGGGGGGCCGGGGAGCTGTTTTTT.

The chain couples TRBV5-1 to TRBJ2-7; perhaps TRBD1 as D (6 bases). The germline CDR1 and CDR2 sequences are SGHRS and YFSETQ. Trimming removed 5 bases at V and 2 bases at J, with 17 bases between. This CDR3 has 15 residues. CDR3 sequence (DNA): TGCGCCAGCAGGACGGACAGCCCTTTGACCTACGAGCAGTACTTC. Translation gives CASRTDSPLTYEQYF.

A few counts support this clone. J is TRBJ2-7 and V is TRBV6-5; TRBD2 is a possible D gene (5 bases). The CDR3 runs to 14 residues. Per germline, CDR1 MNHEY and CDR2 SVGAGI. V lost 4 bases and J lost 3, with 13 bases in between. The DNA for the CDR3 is TGTGCCAGCAGTTTGTGGACTTCTGGCTACGAGCAGTACTTC. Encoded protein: CASSLWTSGYEQYF.

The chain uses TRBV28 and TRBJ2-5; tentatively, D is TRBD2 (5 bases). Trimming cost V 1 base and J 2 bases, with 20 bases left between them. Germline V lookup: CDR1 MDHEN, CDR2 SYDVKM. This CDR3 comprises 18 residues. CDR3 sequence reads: CASSLFSGGMTPQETQYF. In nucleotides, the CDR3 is TGTGCCAGCAGTTTATTCAGTGGAGGAATGACACCTCAAGAGACCCAGTACTTC.

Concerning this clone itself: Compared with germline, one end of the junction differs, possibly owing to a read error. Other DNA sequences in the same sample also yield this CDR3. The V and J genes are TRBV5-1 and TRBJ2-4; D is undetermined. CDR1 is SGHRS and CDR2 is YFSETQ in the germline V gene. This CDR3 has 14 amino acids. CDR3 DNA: TGCGCCAGCAGCTTGGGGCAAGCCAAAAACAGTCAGTACTTC. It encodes CASSLGQAKNSQYF.